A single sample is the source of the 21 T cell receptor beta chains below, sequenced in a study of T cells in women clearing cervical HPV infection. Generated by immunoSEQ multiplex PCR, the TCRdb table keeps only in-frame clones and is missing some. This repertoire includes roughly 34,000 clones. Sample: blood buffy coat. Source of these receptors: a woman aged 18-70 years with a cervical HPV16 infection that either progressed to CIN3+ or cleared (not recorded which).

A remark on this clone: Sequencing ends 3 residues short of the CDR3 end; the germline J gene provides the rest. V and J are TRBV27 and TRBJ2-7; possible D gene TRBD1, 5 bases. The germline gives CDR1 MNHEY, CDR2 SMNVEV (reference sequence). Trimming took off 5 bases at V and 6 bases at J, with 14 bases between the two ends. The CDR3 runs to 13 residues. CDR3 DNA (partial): TGTGCCAGCAGTGGACACGTCCTGGGCGAG. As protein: CASSGHVLGE. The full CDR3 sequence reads CASSGHVLGEQYF.

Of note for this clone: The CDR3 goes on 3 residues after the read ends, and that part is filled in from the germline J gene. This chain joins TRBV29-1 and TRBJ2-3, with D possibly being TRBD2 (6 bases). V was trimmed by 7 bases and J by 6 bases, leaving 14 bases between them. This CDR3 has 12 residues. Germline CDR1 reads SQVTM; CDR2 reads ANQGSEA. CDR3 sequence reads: CSDKTSLDTQYF. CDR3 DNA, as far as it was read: TGCAGCGACAAGACTAGTTTGGATACG.

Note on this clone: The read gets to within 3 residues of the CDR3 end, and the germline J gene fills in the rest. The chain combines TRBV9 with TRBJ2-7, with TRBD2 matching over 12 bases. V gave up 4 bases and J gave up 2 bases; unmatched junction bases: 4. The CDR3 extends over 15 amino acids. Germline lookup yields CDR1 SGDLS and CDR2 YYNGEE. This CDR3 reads CASSPRTSGTYEQYF. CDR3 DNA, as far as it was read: TGTGCCAGCAGCCCTCGGACTAGCGGGACCTACGAG.

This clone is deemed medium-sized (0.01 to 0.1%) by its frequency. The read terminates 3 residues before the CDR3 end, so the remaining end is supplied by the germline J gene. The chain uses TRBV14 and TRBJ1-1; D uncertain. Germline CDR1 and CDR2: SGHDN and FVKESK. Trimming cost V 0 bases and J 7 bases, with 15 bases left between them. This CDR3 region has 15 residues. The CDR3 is CASSQDRARPIEAFF. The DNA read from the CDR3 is TGTGCCAGCAGCCAAGATAGAGCGAGACCGATTGAA.

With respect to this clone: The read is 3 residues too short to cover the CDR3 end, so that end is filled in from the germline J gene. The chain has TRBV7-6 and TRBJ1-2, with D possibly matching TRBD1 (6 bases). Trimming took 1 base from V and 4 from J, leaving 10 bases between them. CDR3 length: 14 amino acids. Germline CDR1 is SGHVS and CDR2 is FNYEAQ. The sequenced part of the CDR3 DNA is TGTGCCAGCAGCTTAGGCAGGGGACCCTATGGC. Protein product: CASSLGRGPYG. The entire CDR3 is CASSLGRGPYGYTF.

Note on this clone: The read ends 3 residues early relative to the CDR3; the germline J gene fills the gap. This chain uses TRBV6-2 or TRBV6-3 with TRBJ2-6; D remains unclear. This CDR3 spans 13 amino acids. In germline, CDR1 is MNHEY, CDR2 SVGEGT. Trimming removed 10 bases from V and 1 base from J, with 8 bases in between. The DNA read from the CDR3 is TGTGCCACCGTTAGATCTGGGGCCAACGTC. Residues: CATVRSGANV. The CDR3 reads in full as CATVRSGANVLTF.

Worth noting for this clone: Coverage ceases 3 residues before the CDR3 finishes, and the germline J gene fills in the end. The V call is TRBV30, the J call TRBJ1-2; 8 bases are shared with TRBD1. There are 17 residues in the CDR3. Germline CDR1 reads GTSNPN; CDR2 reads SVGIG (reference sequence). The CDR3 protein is CAWMDFAGTGIYNDYTF. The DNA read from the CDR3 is TGTGCCTGGATGGACTTTGCCGGGACAGGCATTTACAATGAC. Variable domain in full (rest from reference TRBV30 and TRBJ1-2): SQTIHQWPATLVQPVGSPLSLECTVEGTSNPNLYWYRQAAGRGLQLLFYSVGIGQISSEVPQNLSASRPQDRQFILSSKKLLLSDSGFYLCAWMDFAGTGIYNDYTFGSGTRLTVV.

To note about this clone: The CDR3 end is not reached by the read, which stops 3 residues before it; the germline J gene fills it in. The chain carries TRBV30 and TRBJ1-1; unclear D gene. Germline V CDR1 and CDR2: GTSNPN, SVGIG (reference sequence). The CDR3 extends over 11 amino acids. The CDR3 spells CAWSQGSEAFF. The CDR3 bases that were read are TGTGCCTGGAGTCAAGGTAGCGAA.

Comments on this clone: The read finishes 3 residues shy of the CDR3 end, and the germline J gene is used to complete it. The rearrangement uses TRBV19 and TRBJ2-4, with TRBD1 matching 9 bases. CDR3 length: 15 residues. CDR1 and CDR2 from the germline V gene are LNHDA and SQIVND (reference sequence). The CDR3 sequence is CASKRGTGGSYGQYF. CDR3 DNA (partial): TGTGCCAGTAAGAGGGGAACAGGGGGCAGCTATGGT.

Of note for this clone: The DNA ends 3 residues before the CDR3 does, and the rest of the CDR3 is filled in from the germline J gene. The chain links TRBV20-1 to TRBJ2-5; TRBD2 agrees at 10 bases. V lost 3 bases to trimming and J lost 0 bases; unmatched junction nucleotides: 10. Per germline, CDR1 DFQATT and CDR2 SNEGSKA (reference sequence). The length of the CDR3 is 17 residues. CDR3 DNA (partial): TGCAGTGCTAGTTTTCCAGCGGGGGGGATATACCAAGAGACC. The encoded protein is CSASFPAGGIYQET. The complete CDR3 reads CSASFPAGGIYQETQYF.

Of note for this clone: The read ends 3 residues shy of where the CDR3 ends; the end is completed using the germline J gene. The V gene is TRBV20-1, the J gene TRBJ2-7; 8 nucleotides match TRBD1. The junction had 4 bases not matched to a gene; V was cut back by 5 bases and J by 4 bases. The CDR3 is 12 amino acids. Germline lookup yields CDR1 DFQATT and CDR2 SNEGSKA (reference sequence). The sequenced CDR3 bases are TGCAGTGCTGAAGGACAGGGTTACGAG. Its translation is CSAEGQGYE. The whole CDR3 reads CSAEGQGYEQYF.

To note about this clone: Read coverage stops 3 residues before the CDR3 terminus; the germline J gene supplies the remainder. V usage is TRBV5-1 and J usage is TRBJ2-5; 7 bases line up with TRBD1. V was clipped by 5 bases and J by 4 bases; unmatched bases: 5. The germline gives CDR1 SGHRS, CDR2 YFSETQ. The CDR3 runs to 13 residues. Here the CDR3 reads CASSRQGVETQYF. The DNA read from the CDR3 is TGCGCCAGCAGTAGACAGGGAGTAGAGACC. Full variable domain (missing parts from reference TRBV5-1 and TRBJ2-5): KAGVTQTPRYLIKTRGQQVTLSCSPISGHRSVSWYQQTPGQGLQFLFEYFSETQRNKGNFPGRFSGRQFSNSRSEMNVSTLELGDSALYLCASSRQGVETQYFGPGTRLLVL.

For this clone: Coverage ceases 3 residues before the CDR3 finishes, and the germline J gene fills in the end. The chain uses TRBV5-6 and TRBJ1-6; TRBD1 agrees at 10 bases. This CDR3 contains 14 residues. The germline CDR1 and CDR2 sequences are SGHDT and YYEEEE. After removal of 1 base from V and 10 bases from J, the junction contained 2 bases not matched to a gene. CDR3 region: CASSLRTGGSPLHF. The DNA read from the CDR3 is TGTGCCAGCAGCTTGAGGACAGGGGGATCACCC.

CDR3 sequence reads: CASSMGGRESNQPQYF. CDR3 DNA (partial): TGCGCCAGCAGCATGGGCGGGAGGGAAAGCAATCAGCCG. The rearrangement joins TRBV5-1 to TRBJ2-3, with TRBD2 matching 9 bases. Read sequence stops 3 residues before the CDR3 end, and the germline J gene provides the missing end. The V gene's germline CDR1 is SGHRS and CDR2 YFSETQ. This CDR3 spans 16 amino acids. The full variable domain, rest sourced from reference TRBV5-1 and TRBJ2-3, is KAGVTQTPRYLIKTRGQQVTLSCSPISGHRSVSWYQQTPGQGLQFLFEYFSETQRNKGNFPGRFSGRQFSNSRSEMNVSTLELGDSALYLCASSMGGRESNQPQYFGPGTRLTVL.

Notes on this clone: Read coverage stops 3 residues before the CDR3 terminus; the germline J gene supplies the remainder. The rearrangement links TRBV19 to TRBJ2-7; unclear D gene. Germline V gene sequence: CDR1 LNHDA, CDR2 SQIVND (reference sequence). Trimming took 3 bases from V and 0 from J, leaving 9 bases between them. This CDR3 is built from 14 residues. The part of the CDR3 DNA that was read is TGTGCCAGTAGTATTGGCGGAGCCTCCTACGAG. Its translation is CASSIGGASYE. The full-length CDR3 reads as CASSIGGASYEQYF. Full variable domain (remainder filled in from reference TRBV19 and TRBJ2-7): DGGITQSPKYLFRKEGQNVTLSCEQNLNHDAMYWYRQDPGQGLRLIYYSQIVNDFQKGDIAEGYSVSREKKESFPLTVTSAQKNPTAFYLCASSIGGASYEQYFGPGTRLTVT.

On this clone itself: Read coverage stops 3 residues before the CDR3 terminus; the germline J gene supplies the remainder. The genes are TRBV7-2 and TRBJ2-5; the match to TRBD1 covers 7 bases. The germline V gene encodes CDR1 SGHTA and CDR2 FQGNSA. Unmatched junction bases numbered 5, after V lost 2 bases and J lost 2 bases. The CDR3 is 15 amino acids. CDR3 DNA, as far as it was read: TGTGCCAGCAGCTTACAGGGGGTAGGACAAGAGACC. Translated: CASSLQGVGQET. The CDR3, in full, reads CASSLQGVGQETQYF.

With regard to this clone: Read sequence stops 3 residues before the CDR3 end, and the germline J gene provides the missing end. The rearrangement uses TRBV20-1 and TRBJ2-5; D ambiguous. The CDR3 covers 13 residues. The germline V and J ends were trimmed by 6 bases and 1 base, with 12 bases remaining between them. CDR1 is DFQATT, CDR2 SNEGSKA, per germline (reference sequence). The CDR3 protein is CSAPGHPQETQYF. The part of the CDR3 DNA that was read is TGCAGTGCCCCAGGCCATCCCCAAGAGACC.

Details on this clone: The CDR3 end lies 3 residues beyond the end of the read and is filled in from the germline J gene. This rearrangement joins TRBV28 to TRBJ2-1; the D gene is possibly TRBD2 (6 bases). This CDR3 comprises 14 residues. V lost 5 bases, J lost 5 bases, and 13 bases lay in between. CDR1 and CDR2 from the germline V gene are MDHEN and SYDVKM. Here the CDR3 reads CASSPLARNNEQFF. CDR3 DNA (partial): TGTGCCAGCAGTCCTCTAGCGCGTAACAATGAG.

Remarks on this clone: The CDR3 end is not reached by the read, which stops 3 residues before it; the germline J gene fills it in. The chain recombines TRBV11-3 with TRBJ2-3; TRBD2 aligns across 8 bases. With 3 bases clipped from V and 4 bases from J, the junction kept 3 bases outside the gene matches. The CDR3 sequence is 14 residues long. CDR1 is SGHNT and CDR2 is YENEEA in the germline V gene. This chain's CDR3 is CASSFGLAADTQYF. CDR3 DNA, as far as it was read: TGTGCCAGCAGCTTTGGACTAGCCGCAGATACG.

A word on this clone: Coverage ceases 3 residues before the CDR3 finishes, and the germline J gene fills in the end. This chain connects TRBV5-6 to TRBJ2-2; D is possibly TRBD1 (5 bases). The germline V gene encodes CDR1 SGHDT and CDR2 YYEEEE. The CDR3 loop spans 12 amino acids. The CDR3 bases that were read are TGTGCCAGCAGCTTGCTACAGGTAAGG. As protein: CASSLLQVR. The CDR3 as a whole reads CASSLLQVRLFF.

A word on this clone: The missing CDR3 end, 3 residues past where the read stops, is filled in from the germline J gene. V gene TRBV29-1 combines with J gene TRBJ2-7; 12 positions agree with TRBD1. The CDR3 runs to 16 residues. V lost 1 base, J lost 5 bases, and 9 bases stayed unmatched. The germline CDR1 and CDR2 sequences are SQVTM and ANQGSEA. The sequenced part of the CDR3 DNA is TGCAGCGTTGAAGGGATTGCCGGGACAGGGGGCCACGAG. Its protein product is CSVEGIAGTGGHE. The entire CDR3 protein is CSVEGIAGTGGHEQYF.